A single sample gave rise to the 24 T cell receptor beta chains below, sequenced in a study of blood T cells in healthy people across ages. Next came a second PCR, run for roughly 6 to 11 cycles, which used a sample-barcoded 5' primer along with a J-beta primer mix. TCRdb re-called the 5' RACE reads with MiXCR, one entry per CDR3 protein. The sample has around 1,500,000 distinct CDR3 sequences, 28% seen once. The sample was blood. The receptors derive from a woman aged 25 to 39 in good health.

The CDR3 region is CASSAWTSRDNEQFF. CDR3 nucleotides: TGCGCCAGCAGCGCGTGGACATCCAGGGACAATGAGCAGTTCTTC. The V call is TRBV5-1, the J call TRBJ2-1; a possible D gene is TRBD1 (5 bases). Germline V gives CDR1 SGHRS, CDR2 YFSETQ. CDR3 length: 15 amino acids. The germline V and J ends were trimmed by 4 bases and 5 bases, with 16 bases remaining between them.

This chain links TRBV7-2 with TRBJ2-1; D is tentatively TRBD1 or TRBD2 (5 bases each). CDR3 length equals 13 residues. Germline CDR1 is SGHTA and CDR2 is FQGNSA. V lost 4 bases and J lost 9, with 13 bases in between. The CDR3 nucleotides are TGTGCCAGCAGCTACGTAGGGACGGGTGAGCAGTTCTTC. It translates to CASSYVGTGEQFF.

The V and J genes are TRBV6-2 or TRBV6-3 and TRBJ2-7; 14 nucleotides match TRBD2. This CDR3 has 15 residues. Germline V gene data show CDR1 as MNHEY and CDR2 as SVGEGT. Trimming at V came to 7 bases and at J to 7 bases, leaving 9 bases not matched to a gene. In DNA, the CDR3 is TGTGCCAGCAACCCGGGACTAGCGGGAGTCTTGGAGCAGTACTTC. This gives the protein CASNPGLAGVLEQYF.

This clonotype has a handful of counts. The rearrangement links TRBV15 to TRBJ2-6, with unresolved D. Trimming shortened V by 5 bases and J by 0 bases, and 11 bases separated the two germline ends. Germline loops: CDR1 LNHNV, CDR2 YYDKDF (reference sequence). The CDR3 length is 16 residues. CDR3 region: CATSRPVGSGANVLTF. In DNA form, the CDR3 reads TGTGCCACCAGCCGTCCGGTAGGCTCTGGGGCCAACGTCCTGACTTTC.

This clonotype was detected a few times. The rearrangement uses TRBV5-1 and TRBJ1-1, with no clear D. Looked up from germline, CDR1 is SGHRS and CDR2 is YFSETQ. The CDR3 covers 16 residues. V lost 0 bases, J lost 1 base, and 13 bases lay in between. The CDR3: CASSLDPKGRNTEAFF. CDR3 DNA: TGCGCCAGCAGCTTGGACCCAAAGGGTAGGAACACTGAAGCTTTCTTT. Full variable domain (rest looked up from reference TRBV5-1 and TRBJ1-1): KAGVTQTPRYLIKTRGQQVTLSCSPISGHRSVSWYQQTPGQGLQFLFEYFSETQRNKGNFPGRFSGRQFSNSRSEMNVSTLELGDSALYLCASSLDPKGRNTEAFFGQGTRLTVV.

Comment on this clonotype: Its ends do not fully match the called genes, so a read error is possible. The chain couples TRBV20-1 to TRBJ2-5; D is uncertain. CDR3 size: 13 residues. The germline CDR1 and CDR2 sequences are DFQATT and SNEGSKA (reference sequence). CDR3 protein: CSAKTPVQGTQYF. CDR3 in DNA: TGCAGTGCTAAGACACCAGTCCAAGGGACCCAGTACTTC.

The chain has TRBV6-2 or TRBV6-3 and TRBJ1-4, with D possibly being TRBD1 (5 bases). There are 13 residues in the CDR3. CDR1 and CDR2 (germline): MNHEY, SVGEGT. Trimming left V 6 bases short and J 12 bases short, with 17 bases between. The CDR3 sequence is CASSDSSSGELFF. The DNA for the CDR3 is TGTGCCAGCAGCGACTCATCTTCGGGGGAACTGTTTTTT.

The J gene is TRBJ2-7, the V gene TRBV12-3 or TRBV12-4; 11 positions match TRBD1. This CDR3 region has 16 residues. V lost 5 bases and J lost 6; bases outside the gene matches: 12. The DNA of the CDR3 is TGTGCCAGCAGTACAGTAGGGACAGGGGGGAGGTCCGAGCAGTACTTC. Amino acids: CASSTVGTGGRSEQYF.

This clonotype appeared a few times. The V gene is TRBV15, the J gene TRBJ2-1, with D uncertain. The CDR3 totals 15 residues. V shed 0 bases and J shed 9 bases, with 15 bases lying between them. Per germline, CDR1 LNHNV and CDR2 YYDKDF (reference sequence). CDR3 nucleotide sequence: TGTGCCACCAGCAGAGATCGAACCCCCACGGCTGAGCAGTTCTTC. Protein: CATSRDRTPTAEQFF.

The chain couples TRBV11-2 to TRBJ2-3; a possible D gene is TRBD1 (6 bases). Trimming removed 4 bases from V and 0 bases from J, with 14 bases in between. Germline V lookup: CDR1 SGHAT, CDR2 FQNNGV. The CDR3 extends over 16 amino acids. CDR3 sequence reads: CASSSLQGPSTDTQYF. CDR3 coding DNA: TGTGCCAGCAGCTCCTTACAGGGTCCTAGCACAGATACGCAGTATTTT.

As DNA, the CDR3 is TGCAGCGTTTTAGGGGGTAGCGTAGGAAATGAGCAGTTCTTC. Translating gives CSVLGGSVGNEQFF. The chain is built from TRBV29-1 and TRBJ2-1; D may be TRBD1 (6 bases). Per germline, CDR1 SQVTM and CDR2 ANQGSEA. V lost 5 bases to trimming and J lost 7 bases, with 18 bases between them. The CDR3 runs to 14 residues.

This clonotype was detected ten times or more. The chain employs TRBV12-3 or TRBV12-4 and TRBJ1-2, with D possibly matching TRBD1 (5 bases). CDR3 length equals 16 residues. V dropped 5 bases and J dropped 7 bases, with 23 bases sitting between them. CDR3 sequence reads: CASSATAAPFLVGYTF. In nucleotides, the CDR3 is TGTGCCAGCAGTGCGACAGCGGCCCCCTTTTTGGTTGGCTACACCTTC.

This chain connects TRBV7-3 to TRBJ2-5, with TRBD2 matching 9 bases. This CDR3 has 15 residues. J gave up 4 bases and V 2 bases, and 5 bases lay outside the gene matches. Germline V gene data show CDR1 as SGHTA and CDR2 as FQGTGA. The DNA for the CDR3 is TGTGCCAGCAGCTTAGCAGCGGGGGGTCGAGAGACCCAGTACTTC. It codes for CASSLAAGGRETQYF.

The chain links TRBV18 to TRBJ2-2, with TRBD1 identical over 10 bases. Per germline, CDR1 KGHSH and CDR2 LQKENI. This CDR3 region has 16 residues. Trimming took 6 bases from V and 4 from J; bases not matched to a gene: 8. The CDR3 loop reads CASSLSGTGATGELFF. In nucleotides, the CDR3 is TGTGCCAGCTCGTTGTCCGGGACAGGGGCCACCGGGGAGCTGTTTTTT.

This clonotype was picked up many times. A read error is possible here, since a much larger clone lies one base away. The rearrangement links TRBV28 to TRBJ2-1; D call uncertain. The CDR3 covers 11 residues. In germline, CDR1 is MDHEN, CDR2 SYDVKM. V was clipped by 2 bases and J by 8 bases, with 4 bases between them. The CDR3 region is CASSLVHEQFF. The CDR3 DNA sequence: TGTGCCAGCAGTTTAGTCCATGAGCAGTTCTTC.

As for this clonotype: This may be a read error, as it is one base from a much larger clone. This chain uses TRBV12-3 or TRBV12-4 with TRBJ2-5; TRBD1 aligns across 9 bases. The assigned J gene may be wrong: the sequence end matches TRBJ2-7 better. CDR3 length: 13 amino acids. The CDR3 sequence: CAGRGTGIYEQYF. The CDR3 DNA sequence: TGTGCCGGCAGGGGGACAGGGATTTACGAGCAGTACTTC.

There are many counts of this clonotype. This chain joins TRBV10-3 and TRBJ2-7, with 9 positions matching TRBD1. The CDR3 is 12 residues long. With V trimmed by 8 bases and J by 4 bases, 3 bases remained unmatched. Germline loops: CDR1 ENHRY, CDR2 SYGVKD. CDR3 region: CAIGTGLYEQYF. The CDR3 nucleotides read TGTGCCATCGGGACAGGGCTTTACGAGCAGTACTTC.

Note on this clonotype: The CDR3 does not end in the conserved phenylalanine or tryptophan, so this is likely a read error. It is unclear where the CDR3 begins or ends on the DNA, so no DNA is shown, and the CDR3 is as TCRdb lists it. This chain links TRBV20-1 with TRBJ1-2; the table names TRBD1, a call not compared with the DNA. Looked up from germline, CDR1 is DFQATT and CDR2 is SNEGSKA (reference sequence). Termini included, the CDR3 measures 13 amino acids. CDR3 amino acids: CSARKGARYGYTC.

This clonotype occurred many times. The V gene is TRBV7-9, the J gene TRBJ2-7, with D unclear. Germline V CDR1 and CDR2: SEHNR, FQNEAQ (reference sequence). Trimming cost V 1 base and J 6 bases, with 13 bases left between them. CDR3 length: 14 residues. For the CDR3, the DNA is TGTGCCAGCAGCTTAGGGGTCGGCTCTCTCGAGCAGTACTTC. Translated: CASSLGVGSLEQYF. The full variable domain, with the rest looked up from reference TRBV7-9 and TRBJ2-7, is DTGVSQNPRHKITKRGQNVTFRCDPISEHNRLYWYRQTLGQGPEFLTYFQNEAQLEKSRLLSDRFSAERPKGSFSTLEIQRTEQGDSAMYLCASSLGVGSLEQYFGPGTRLTVT.

The chain uses TRBV15 and TRBJ2-5; 14 bases map to TRBD2. The length of the CDR3 is 20 residues. With 0 bases clipped from V and 0 bases from J, the junction kept 9 bases outside the gene matches. Germline V gene sequence: CDR1 LNHNV, CDR2 YYDKDF (reference sequence). CDR3 DNA: TGTGCCACCAGCAGAGATCACAGACTAGCGGGAGGGCTATACCAAGAGACCCAGTACTTC. As protein: CATSRDHRLAGGLYQETQYF.

This clonotype was seen ten or more times. The chain carries TRBV29-1 and TRBJ1-2, with 10 nucleotides matching TRBD1. Trimming removed 7 bases from V and 6 bases from J; junction bases left unmatched: 5. Germline V gene lookup returns CDR1 SQVTM and CDR2 ANQGSEA. The CDR3 runs 12 residues. In DNA, the CDR3 is TGCAGCGCCAGGACAGGGGGTGATGGCTACACCTTC. Amino acids: CSARTGGDGYTF.

V usage is TRBV20-1 and J usage is TRBJ2-5, with 7 nucleotides matching TRBD2. J lost 1 base, V lost 3 bases, and 11 bases had no gene match. CDR1 is DFQATT and CDR2 is SNEGSKA in the germline V gene (reference sequence). The CDR3 has 16 amino acids. CDR3 nucleotide sequence: TGCAGTGCTAGCGACGTCGGGGTAGCGGGCCAAGAGACCCAGTACTTC. It codes for CSASDVGVAGQETQYF.

This chain uses TRBV9 with TRBJ2-5; TRBD2 matches 9 bases. Germline CDR1 and CDR2: SGDLS and YYNGEE. CDR3 length: 15 residues. With V trimmed by 0 bases and J by 4 bases, 4 bases remained unmatched. For the CDR3, the DNA is TGTGCCAGCAGCGTAGCTAGCGGGGTTCGAGAGACCCAGTACTTC. Encoded protein: CASSVASGVRETQYF.

The V and J genes are TRBV20-1 and TRBJ1-2, with 9 positions matching TRBD1. J gave up 3 bases and V 5 bases, and 4 bases lay outside the gene matches. This CDR3 is built from 13 residues. Looked up from germline, CDR1 is DFQATT and CDR2 is SNEGSKA (reference sequence). CDR3 loop: CSAYRGPDYGYTF. Here the CDR3 DNA reads TGCAGTGCTTACAGGGGGCCTGACTATGGCTACACCTTC.